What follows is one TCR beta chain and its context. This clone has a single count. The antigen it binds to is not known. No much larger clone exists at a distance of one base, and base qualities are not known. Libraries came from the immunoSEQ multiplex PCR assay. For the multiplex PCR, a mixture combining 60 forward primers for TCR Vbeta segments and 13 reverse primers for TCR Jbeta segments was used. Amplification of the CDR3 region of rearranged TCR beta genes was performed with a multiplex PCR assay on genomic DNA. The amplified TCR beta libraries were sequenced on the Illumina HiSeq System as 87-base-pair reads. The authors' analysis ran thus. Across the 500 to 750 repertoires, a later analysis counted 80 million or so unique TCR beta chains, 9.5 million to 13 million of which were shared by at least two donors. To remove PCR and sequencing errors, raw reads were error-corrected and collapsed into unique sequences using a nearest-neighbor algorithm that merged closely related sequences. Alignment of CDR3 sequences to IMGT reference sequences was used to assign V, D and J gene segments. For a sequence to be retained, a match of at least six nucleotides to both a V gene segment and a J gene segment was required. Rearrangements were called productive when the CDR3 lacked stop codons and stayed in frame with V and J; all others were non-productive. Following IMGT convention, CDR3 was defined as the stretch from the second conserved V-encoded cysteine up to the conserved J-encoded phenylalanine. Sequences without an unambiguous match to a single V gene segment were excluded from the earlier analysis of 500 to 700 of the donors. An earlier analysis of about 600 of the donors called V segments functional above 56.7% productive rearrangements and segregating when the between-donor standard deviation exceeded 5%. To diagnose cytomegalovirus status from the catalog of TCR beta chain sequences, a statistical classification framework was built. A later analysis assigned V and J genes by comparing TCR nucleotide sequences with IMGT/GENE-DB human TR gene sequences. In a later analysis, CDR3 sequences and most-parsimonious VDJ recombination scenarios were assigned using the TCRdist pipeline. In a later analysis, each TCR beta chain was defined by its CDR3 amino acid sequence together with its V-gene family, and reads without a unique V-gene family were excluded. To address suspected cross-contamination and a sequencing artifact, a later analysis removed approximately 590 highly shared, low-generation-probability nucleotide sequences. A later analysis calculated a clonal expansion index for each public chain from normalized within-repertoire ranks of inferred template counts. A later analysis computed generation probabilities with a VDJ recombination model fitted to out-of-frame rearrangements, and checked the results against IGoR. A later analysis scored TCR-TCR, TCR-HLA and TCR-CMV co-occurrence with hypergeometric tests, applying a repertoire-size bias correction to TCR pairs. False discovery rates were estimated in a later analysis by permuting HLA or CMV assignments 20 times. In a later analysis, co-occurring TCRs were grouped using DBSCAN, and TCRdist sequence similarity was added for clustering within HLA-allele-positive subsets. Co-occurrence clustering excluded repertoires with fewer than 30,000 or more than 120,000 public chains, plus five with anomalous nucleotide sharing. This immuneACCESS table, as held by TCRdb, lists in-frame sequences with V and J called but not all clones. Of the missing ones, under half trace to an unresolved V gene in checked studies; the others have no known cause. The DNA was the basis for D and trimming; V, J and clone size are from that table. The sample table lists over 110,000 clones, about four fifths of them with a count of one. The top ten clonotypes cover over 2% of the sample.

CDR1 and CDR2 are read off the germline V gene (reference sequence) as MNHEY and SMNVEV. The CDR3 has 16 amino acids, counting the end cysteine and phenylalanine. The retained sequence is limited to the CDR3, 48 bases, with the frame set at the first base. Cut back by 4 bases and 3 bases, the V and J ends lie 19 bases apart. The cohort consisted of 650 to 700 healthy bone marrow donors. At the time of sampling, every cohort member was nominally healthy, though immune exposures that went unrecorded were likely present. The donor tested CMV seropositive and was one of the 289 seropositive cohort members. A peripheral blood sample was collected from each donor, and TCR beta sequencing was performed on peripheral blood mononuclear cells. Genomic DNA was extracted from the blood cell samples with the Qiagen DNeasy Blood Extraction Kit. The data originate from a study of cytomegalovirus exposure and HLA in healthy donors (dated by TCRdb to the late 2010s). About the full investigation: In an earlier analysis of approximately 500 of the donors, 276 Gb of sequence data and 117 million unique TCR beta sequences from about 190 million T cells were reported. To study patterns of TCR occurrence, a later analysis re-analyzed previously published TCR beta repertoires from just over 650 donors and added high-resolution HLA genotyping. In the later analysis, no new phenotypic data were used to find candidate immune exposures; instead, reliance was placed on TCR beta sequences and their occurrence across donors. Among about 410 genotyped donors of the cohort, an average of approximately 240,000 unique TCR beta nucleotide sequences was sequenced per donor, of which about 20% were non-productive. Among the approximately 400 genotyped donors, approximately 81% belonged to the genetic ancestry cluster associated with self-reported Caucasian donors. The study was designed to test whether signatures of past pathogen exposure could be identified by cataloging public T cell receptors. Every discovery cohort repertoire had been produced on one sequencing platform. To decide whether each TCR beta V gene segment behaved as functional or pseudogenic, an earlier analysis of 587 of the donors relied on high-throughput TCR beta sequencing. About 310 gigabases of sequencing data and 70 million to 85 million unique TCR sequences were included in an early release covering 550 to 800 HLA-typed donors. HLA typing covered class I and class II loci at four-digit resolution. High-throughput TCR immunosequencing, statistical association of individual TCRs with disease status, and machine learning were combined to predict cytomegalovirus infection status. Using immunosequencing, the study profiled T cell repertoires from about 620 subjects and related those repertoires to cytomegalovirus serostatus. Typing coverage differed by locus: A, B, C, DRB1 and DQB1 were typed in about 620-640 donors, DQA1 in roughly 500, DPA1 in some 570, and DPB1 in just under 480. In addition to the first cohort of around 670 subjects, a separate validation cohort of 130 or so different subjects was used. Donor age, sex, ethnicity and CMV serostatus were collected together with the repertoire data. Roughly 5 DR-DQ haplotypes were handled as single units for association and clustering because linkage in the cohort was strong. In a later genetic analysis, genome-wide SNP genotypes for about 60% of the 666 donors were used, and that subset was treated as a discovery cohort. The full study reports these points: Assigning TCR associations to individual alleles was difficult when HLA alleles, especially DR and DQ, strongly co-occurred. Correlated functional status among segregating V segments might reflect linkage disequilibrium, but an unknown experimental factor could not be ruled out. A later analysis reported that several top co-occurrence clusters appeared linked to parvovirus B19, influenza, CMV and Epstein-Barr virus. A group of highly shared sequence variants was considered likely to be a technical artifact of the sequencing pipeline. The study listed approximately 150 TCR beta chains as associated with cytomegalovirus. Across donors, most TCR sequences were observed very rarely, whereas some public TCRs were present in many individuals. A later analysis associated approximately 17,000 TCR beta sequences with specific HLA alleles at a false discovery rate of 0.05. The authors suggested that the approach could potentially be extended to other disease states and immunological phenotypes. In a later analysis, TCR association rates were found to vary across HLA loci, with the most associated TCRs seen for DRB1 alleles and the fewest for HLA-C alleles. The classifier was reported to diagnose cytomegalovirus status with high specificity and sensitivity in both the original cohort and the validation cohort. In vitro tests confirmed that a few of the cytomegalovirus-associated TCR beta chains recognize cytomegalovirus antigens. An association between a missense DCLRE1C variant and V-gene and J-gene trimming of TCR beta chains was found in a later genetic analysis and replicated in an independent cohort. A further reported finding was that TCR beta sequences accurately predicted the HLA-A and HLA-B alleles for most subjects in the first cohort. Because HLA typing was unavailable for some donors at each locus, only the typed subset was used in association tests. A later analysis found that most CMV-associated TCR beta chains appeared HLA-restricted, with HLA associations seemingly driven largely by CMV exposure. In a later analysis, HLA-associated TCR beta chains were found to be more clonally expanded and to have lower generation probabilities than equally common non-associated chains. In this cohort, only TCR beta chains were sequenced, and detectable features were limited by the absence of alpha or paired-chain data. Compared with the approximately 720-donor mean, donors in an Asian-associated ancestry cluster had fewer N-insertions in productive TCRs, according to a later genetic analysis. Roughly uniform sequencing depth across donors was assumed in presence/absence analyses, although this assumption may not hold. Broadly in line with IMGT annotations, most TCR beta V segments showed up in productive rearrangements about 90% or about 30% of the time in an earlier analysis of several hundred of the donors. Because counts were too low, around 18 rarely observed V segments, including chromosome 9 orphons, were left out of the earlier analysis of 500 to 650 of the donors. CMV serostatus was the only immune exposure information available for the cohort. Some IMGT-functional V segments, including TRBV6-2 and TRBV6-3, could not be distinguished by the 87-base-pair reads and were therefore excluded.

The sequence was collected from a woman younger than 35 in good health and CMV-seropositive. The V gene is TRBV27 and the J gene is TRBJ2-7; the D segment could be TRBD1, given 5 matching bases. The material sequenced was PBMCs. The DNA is TGTGCCAGCAGTTCCTTTTCGACAGTCGACGACTACGAGCAGTACTTC. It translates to CASSSFSTVDDYEQYF.